This T cell receptor (beta chain) was sequenced during a study of blood T cell repertoires in COVID-19 (dated by TCRdb to the early 2020s). Context from the whole study: Collaborator samples came from the United States, Italy and Spain and covered acute and convalescent phases of COVID-19. The material from the prospective study consisted of cDNA or gDNA derived from T cells, B-cell-depleted T cells, or PBMCs. Subjects who had been exposed to COVID-19, were actively infected with it, or had recovered from it provided the deeply sampled blood TCRbeta repertoires that made up the dataset. The repertoires were released in a freely available public database meant as a resource for research on the immune response to SARS-CoV-2. The samples were drawn from two sources: the first 160 participants of the ongoing ImmuneRACE study, and fewer than 1,500 subjects contributed by 6 global collaborators. Nearly every sample came with metadata listing a de-identified subject ID, COVID-19 status, age in years and sex. HLA class I and class II types, where available, came from metadata supplied by the sample provider rather than from assay-based typing.

CDR1 and CDR2, looked up from the germline V gene (reference sequence), are SGHNT and YYREEE. Reading from cysteine to phenylalanine, the CDR3 counts 15 amino acids. The DNA shown is the 45-base CDR3, in frame from base 1. The V end loses 4 bases and the J end loses 0 bases, and a stretch of 12 bases separates them. A word on this clone: No antigen is known for it. It has no much larger one-base neighbor in the sample; base qualities were not kept.

Participants in the prospective study were enrolled through a virtual design, were aged roughly 18 to 100 years, and lived in fewer than 30 United States geographic areas. Cohort assignment in the prospective study relied on participant-reported clinical history from a screening survey and a study questionnaire. Recovered participants in ImmuneRACE Cohort 3 were defined by two consecutive negative NP/OP PCR tests, clearance by a healthcare professional, or resolution of symptoms. Each participant in the prospective study had whole blood, serum and a nasopharyngeal or oropharyngeal swab collected by mobile phlebotomists. Prospective study participants could optionally give additional blood draws and questionnaires over an approximately 2-month period. Before DNA extraction, prospective study blood samples were shipped either frozen or at room temperature. The study at large found these results: How much clinical and demographic metadata was included differed by source and by participant, and the metadata was provided uncurated.

TCRbeta CDR3 regions were amplified from genomic DNA by means of the immunoSEQ Assay, a bias-controlled multiplex PCR. As for the original processing: The number of nucleated cells in each sample was estimated from the amplification of reference gene primers within the assay. To quantify the absolute abundance of each unique TCRbeta CDR3 rearrangement, sequence reads were collapsed and filtered. Productive Simpson clonality was computed per sample as the square root of Simpson's diversity index over productive rearrangements. Entries here come from immuneACCESS through TCRdb and include only in-frame sequences with V and J called. Some clones fail to appear in such tables; in the studies checked, an unresolved V gene covers under half of the shortfall, and the cause of the remainder is unknown. The V and J calls and clone size are taken from that table; D and trimming were inferred from the DNA. In all, the sample holds about 250,000 clones, and under 90% of those were seen once. More than 1.5% of the sample is in the top ten clones.

This receptor chain uses TRBV5-4 and TRBJ2-3, with no confident D gene call. Sequencing was carried out using PBMCs or T cells enriched from blood (not recorded which). This receptor was identified in a man between 35 and 55 years old who had recovered from COVID-19. The CDR3 has the sequence CASSPQAISTDTQYF. At the DNA level, the sequence is TGTGCCAGCAGCCCCCAAGCGATTAGCACAGATACGCAGTATTTT. Supplemented by the reference TRBV5-4 and TRBJ2-3 proteins around the CDR3, the complete variable domain is ETGVTQSPTHLIKTRGQQVTLRCSSQSGHNTVSWYQQALGQGPQFIFQYYREEENGRGNFPPRFSGLQFPNYSSELNVNALELDDSALYLCASSPQAISTDTQYFGPGTRLTVL.